The 21 T cell receptor beta chains listed next were all sequenced from one sample in a study of neurological immune-mediated disorders. Time point here: longitudinal time-point 2. TCRdb reanalysed the 5' RACE reads using MiXCR and keeps one entry per CDR3 protein. The table has some 48,000 distinct CDR3 sequences, about an eighth seen once. The sample was PBMCs. These receptor sequences come from a male donor with HTLV-1-associated myelopathy (HAM/TSP).

This clonotype was picked up many times. V is TRBV10-3 and J is TRBJ1-5; 7 positions agree with TRBD1. CDR3 length: 14 residues. The germline V gene encodes CDR1 ENHRY and CDR2 SYGVKD. Trimming cost V 5 bases and J 4 bases; bases outside gene matches: 5. In DNA, the CDR3 is TGTGCCATCAGTACCGGACAGGCGAATCAGCCCCAGCATTTT. Its translation is CAISTGQANQPQHF.

This clonotype was recorded many times. The chain combines TRBV5-1 with TRBJ1-5, with D perhaps TRBD1 (5 bases). The CDR3 extends over 15 amino acids. CDR1 and CDR2 from the germline V gene are SGHRS and YFSETQ. V was pared by 4 bases and J by 2 bases, with 13 bases between. The CDR3 loop is CASSPGTGGNQPQHF. The DNA of the CDR3 is TGCGCCAGCAGCCCGGGGACCGGTGGCAATCAGCCCCAGCATTTT.

This clonotype was detected many times. The chain joins TRBV3-1 to TRBJ1-5; 7 bases agree with TRBD1. The V and J ends lost 1 base and 4 bases, in that order; junction bases with no gene match: 13. Germline assignment: CDR1 LGHDT and CDR2 YNNKEL (reference sequence). The CDR3 spans 18 residues. This chain's CDR3 is CASSQGQGAPLRNQPQHF. In nucleotides, the CDR3 is TGTGCCAGCAGCCAAGGACAGGGCGCGCCACTCCGTAATCAGCCCCAGCATTTT.

This clonotype has at least ten counts. V usage is TRBV6-6 and J usage is TRBJ1-1; D is perhaps TRBD1 (5 bases). Between the trimmed V and J ends, which lost 2 bases and 1 base, there was a span of 20 bases. Germline V gene data show CDR1 as MNHNY and CDR2 as SVGAGI (reference sequence). The CDR3 totals 18 residues. The CDR3 nucleotides are TGTGCCAGCAGTTACCGCGGAGCAGGGTCAATCGGGAACACTGAAGCTTTCTTT. This codes for CASSYRGAGSIGNTEAFF.

This clonotype has at least ten counts. The chain is built from TRBV4-3 and TRBJ2-7, with TRBD2 matching over 9 bases. The trim removed 0 bases at V and 0 bases at J, leaving 6 bases unmatched. CDR1 and CDR2 from the germline V gene are LGHNA and YSLEER. The CDR3 runs 17 residues. The CDR3 DNA reads TGCGCCAGCAGCCAAGATTGGCGGGGGGGCAGCTCCTACGAGCAGTACTTC. Amino acids: CASSQDWRGGSSYEQYF.

This clonotype was detected ten times or more. This chain uses TRBV14 with TRBJ1-4; D may be TRBD1 (6 bases). The CDR3 sequence is 15 residues long. Per germline, CDR1 SGHDN and CDR2 FVKESK. V shed 2 bases and J shed 7 bases, with 14 bases lying between them. The CDR3 sequence: CASSQPTGRIEKLFF. CDR3 coding DNA: TGTGCCAGCAGCCAACCAACAGGGCGGATTGAAAAACTGTTTTTT. The full variable domain, in which reference TRBV14 and TRBJ1-4 provide the parts outside the CDR3, is EAGVTQFPSHSVIEKGQTVTLRCDPISGHDNLYWYRRVMGKEIKFLLHFVKESKQDESGMPNNRFLAERTGGTYSTLKVQPAELEDSGVYFCASSQPTGRIEKLFFGSGTQLSVL.

This clonotype was seen repeatedly, ten times or more. This chain links TRBV5-1 with TRBJ2-3, with a possible D match to TRBD2 (6 bases). This CDR3 region has 13 residues. Germline-derived CDR1 and CDR2 are SGHRS and YFSETQ. V was clipped by 5 bases and J by 4 bases, with 11 bases between them. This chain's CDR3 is CASRELAADTQYF. The CDR3 region has the DNA TGCGCCAGCAGAGAACTAGCTGCAGATACGCAGTATTTT.

This clonotype was recorded at least ten times. J is TRBJ2-1 and V is TRBV20-1, with 9 bases lining up with TRBD2. V gave up 0 bases and J gave up 7 bases; unmatched junction bases: 10. Germline V gene sequence: CDR1 DFQATT, CDR2 SNEGSKA (reference sequence). The length of the CDR3 is 16 residues. The DNA of the CDR3 is TGCAGTGCTAGAGATTTTGCTAGCGGGGAACGGAATGAGCAGTTCTTC. It encodes CSARDFASGERNEQFF.

This rearrangement joins TRBV7-2 to TRBJ2-7; D might be TRBD1 or TRBD2, each matching 6 bases. The CDR3 is made up of 15 amino acids. Germline lookup yields CDR1 SGHTA and CDR2 FQGNSA. Between the trimmed V and J ends, which lost 5 bases and 3 bases, there was a span of 17 bases. The CDR3 spells CASSRETGPFYEQYF. CDR3 bases: TGTGCCAGCAGCCGGGAGACAGGACCTTTCTACGAGCAGTACTTC.

This clonotype was seen ten or more times. This chain links TRBV20-1 with TRBJ2-1, with 7 bases fitting TRBD2. The CDR3 extends over 14 amino acids. CDR1 and CDR2 (germline): DFQATT, SNEGSKA (reference sequence). The V segment lost 0 bases and the J segment 8 bases; nucleotides outside the gene matches: 7. CDR3 nucleotide sequence: TGCAGTGCTAGAGAGTGGACTAGGGCCCATGAGCAGTTCTTC. As protein: CSAREWTRAHEQFF.

This clonotype was seen repeatedly, ten times or more. The rearrangement links TRBV5-6 to TRBJ2-1, with D tentatively TRBD1 (6 bases). The CDR3 loop spans 15 amino acids. V was clipped by 2 bases and J by 4 bases, with 13 bases between them. Germline values: CDR1 SGHDT, CDR2 YYEEEE. The CDR3 spells CASSLTQGRYNEQFF. Written as DNA, the CDR3 is TGTGCCAGCAGCTTAACTCAGGGGCGGTACAATGAGCAGTTCTTC.

Many counts were recorded for this clonotype. The V call is TRBV24-1, the J call TRBJ2-3; D is ambiguous. The CDR3 extends over 16 amino acids. The V end was cut by 2 bases, the J end by 1 base, with 12 bases between. Germline CDR1 reads KGHDR; CDR2 reads SFDVKD. CDR3 nucleotide sequence: TGTGCCACCAGTGATTCAGATTTACTCCGCACAGATACGCAGTATTTT. Protein: CATSDSDLLRTDTQYF.

The sample holds many counts of this clonotype. The chain couples TRBV5-6 to TRBJ2-7; 7 bases match TRBD1. The germline V gene encodes CDR1 SGHDT and CDR2 YYEEEE. The ends lost 0 bases at V and 1 base at J; junction bases unmatched: 7. The CDR3 has 16 amino acids. CDR3 in DNA: TGTGCCAGCAGCTTGGGCCCGGACAGGAATTCCTACGAGCAGTACTTC. Its translation: CASSLGPDRNSYEQYF.

The sample holds many counts of this clonotype. V gene TRBV5-1 combines with J gene TRBJ1-4; a weak D match, TRBD1 (6 bases). The germline V gene encodes CDR1 SGHRS and CDR2 YFSETQ. This CDR3 is 15 amino acids long. V lost 4 bases and J 0 bases, leaving 10 bases between the germline ends. DNA for the CDR3: TGCGCCAGCAGCCTAGGGACAACAACTAATGAAAAACTGTTTTTT. It specifies CASSLGTTTNEKLFF.

This clonotype was picked up many times. The chain has TRBV7-2 and TRBJ2-4; unclear D gene. Germline V gene data show CDR1 as SGHTA and CDR2 as FQGNSA. The CDR3 totals 14 residues. The V and J ends lost 2 bases and 3 bases respectively, with 8 bases between them. CDR3 protein: CASSLSGVKNIQYF. In DNA, the CDR3 is TGTGCCAGCAGCTTATCTGGGGTCAAAAACATTCAGTACTTC.

In this sample, this clonotype turned up many times. The J gene is TRBJ1-2, the V gene TRBV5-1; the match to TRBD1 covers 7 bases. The V gene end was trimmed by 3 bases and the J gene end by 8 bases; junction bases not matched to a gene: 7. In germline, CDR1 is SGHRS, CDR2 YFSETQ. The CDR3 length is 13 residues. The CDR3 loop is CASSSLIGGGYTF. The CDR3 nucleotides read TGCGCCAGCAGCTCGTTGATAGGGGGCGGCTACACCTTC. The full variable domain, with the rest looked up from reference TRBV5-1 and TRBJ1-2, is KAGVTQTPRYLIKTRGQQVTLSCSPISGHRSVSWYQQTPGQGLQFLFEYFSETQRNKGNFPGRFSGRQFSNSRSEMNVSTLELGDSALYLCASSSLIGGGYTFGSGTRLTVV.

In this sample, this clonotype turned up many times. V and J are TRBV10-1 and TRBJ2-5; 9 nucleotides line up with TRBD1. V was pared by 6 bases and J by 4 bases, with 9 bases of the junction left unmatched. The V gene's germline CDR1 is WNHNN and CDR2 SYGVQD (reference sequence). There are 15 residues in the CDR3. The CDR3 reads CASSGPGTGTETQYF. As DNA, the CDR3 is TGCGCCAGCAGCGGTCCCGGGACAGGGACAGAGACCCAGTACTTC.

This clonotype was recorded at least ten times. The chain uses TRBV10-3 and TRBJ1-5, with unresolved D. Trimming took off 5 bases at V and 0 bases at J, with 11 bases between the two ends. Per germline, CDR1 ENHRY and CDR2 SYGVKD. The CDR3 totals 15 residues. The chain's CDR3 is CAISQDKYSNQPQHF. The CDR3 region has the DNA TGTGCCATCAGTCAAGACAAGTATAGCAATCAGCCCCAGCATTTT.

A word on this clonotype: One base away lies a much larger clone, so this may be a sequencing read error. The chain recombines TRBV29-1 with TRBJ2-5, with TRBD2 matching over 8 bases. The V gene's germline CDR1 is SQVTM and CDR2 ANQGSEA. V shed 7 bases and J 1 base; nucleotides not matched to a gene: 2. The CDR3 has 12 residues. The DNA of the CDR3 is TGCAGCGCGGGGGGGACCCAAGAGACCCAGTACTTC. Translating gives CSAGGTQETQYF.

This clonotype was counted at least ten times. The chain uses TRBV9 and TRBJ1-1; D not certain. The germline gives CDR1 SGDLS, CDR2 YYNGEE. The CDR3 loop spans 14 amino acids. The V and J ends lost 0 bases and 0 bases respectively, with 6 bases between them. The CDR3 region is CASSVAGMNTEAFF. As DNA, the CDR3 is TGTGCCAGCAGCGTAGCGGGAATGAACACTGAAGCTTTCTTT.

This clonotype has at least ten counts. The chain joins TRBV18 to TRBJ1-2; 10 positions match TRBD1. The CDR3 is 16 amino acids. V lost 2 bases and J lost 3; bases outside the gene matches: 6. CDR1 KGHSH and CDR2 LQKENI come from the germline V gene. As DNA, the CDR3 is TGTGCCAGCTCACCATCGGCAGGGACAGGGGACTATGGCTACACCTTC. It is translated as CASSPSAGTGDYGYTF.